These 15 T cell receptor beta chains were sequenced from one sample in a study of cytomegalovirus exposure and HLA in healthy donors. With 60 Vbeta and 13 Jbeta primers, the PCR was carried out. Sequencing used immunoSEQ multiplex PCR; TCRdb keeps in-frame clones, though not all of them. The table gives approximately 54,000 clones; the top ten clones make up approximately 6.8% of it. The sequenced sample consisted of PBMCs. The receptor set was obtained from a woman aged 35 to 49 in good health and CMV-seronegative.

The rearrangement links TRBV10-1 to TRBJ1-1, with 7 bases that match TRBD1. The J segment lost 1 base and the V segment lost 10 bases, leaving 9 bases of the junction unmatched. The CDR3 is made up of 14 amino acids. Germline loops: CDR1 WNHNN, CDR2 SYGVQD (reference sequence). The CDR3 DNA reads as TGCGCCACCTGTCGCGGACAGGCGAACACTGAAGCTTTCTTT. Its translation: CATCRGQANTEAFF.

The genes are TRBV7-8 and TRBJ1-2; 10 bases map to TRBD1. V was clipped by 1 base and J by 6 bases; unmatched bases: 8. Germline CDR1 SGHVS, CDR2 FQNEAQ. This CDR3 comprises 16 residues. CDR3 residues: CASSLEGGTGDNGYTF. DNA for the CDR3: TGTGCCAGCAGCTTAGAGGGGGGGACAGGGGACAATGGCTACACCTTC.

The rearrangement links TRBV2 to TRBJ2-5; D is perhaps TRBD2 (5 bases). This CDR3 comprises 16 residues. Germline V gives CDR1 SNHLY, CDR2 FYNNEI. The V end was cut by 1 base, the J end by 1 base, with 13 bases between. CDR3 DNA: TGTGCCAGCAGTGAAGGGGTTTCGGGATTCCAAGAGACCCAGTACTTC. Protein: CASSEGVSGFQETQYF. Together with reference TRBV2 and TRBJ2-5, the CDR3 gives the full variable domain: EPEVTQTPSHQVTQMGQEVILRCVPISNHLYFYWYRQILGQKVEFLVSFYNNEISEKSEIFDDQFSVERPDGSNFTLKIRSTKLEDSAMYFCASSEGVSGFQETQYFGPGTRLLVL.

The gene calls are TRBV18 and TRBJ2-7; D gene unclear. CDR3 size: 14 residues. Germline loops: CDR1 KGHSH, CDR2 LQKENI. With 0 bases removed from V and 0 bases from J, the gap between germline ends came to 6 bases. For the CDR3, the DNA is TGTGCCAGCTCACCACCGTCCCTCTCCTACGAGCAGTACTTC. It yields the protein CASSPPSLSYEQYF.

The chain links TRBV30 to TRBJ1-2; TRBD1 matches at 7 bases. This CDR3 is 13 amino acids long. Germline V gene data show CDR1 as GTSNPN and CDR2 as SVGIG (reference sequence). Losses at the gene ends were 7 bases for V and 4 bases for J; bases not matched to a gene: 9. The CDR3 here is CASHPQGGYGYTF. CDR3 DNA: TGTGCCTCCCATCCCCAGGGGGGCTATGGCTACACCTTC.

CDR3 DNA sequence: TGCAGCGTTGAGGAGGTAACTGGAAACACCATATATTTT. This codes for CSVEEVTGNTIYF. This rearrangement joins TRBV29-1 to TRBJ1-3; D remains ambiguous. CDR3 length: 13 residues. Germline lookup yields CDR1 SQVTM and CDR2 ANQGSEA. V was trimmed by 3 bases and J by 2 bases, leaving 8 bases between them.

The chain carries TRBV28 and TRBJ2-5; possible D gene TRBD2, 7 bases. CDR3 length: 16 residues. V lost 1 base to trimming and J lost 5 bases, with 17 bases between them. Looked up from germline, CDR1 is MDHEN and CDR2 is SYDVKM. The CDR3 bases are TGTGCCAGCAGTTTATTAGGGGGGGATGTTGTGGAGACCCAGTACTTC. Translation: CASSLLGGDVVETQYF.

The gene calls are TRBV7-2 and TRBJ1-6; 10 positions match TRBD1. CDR3 length: 18 residues. V lost 5 bases, J lost 10 bases, and 17 bases stayed unmatched. The germline V gene encodes CDR1 SGHTA and CDR2 FQGNSA. CDR3 DNA sequence: TGTGCCAGCAGCCCTTCCCGAGACAGGGGGCGAAGGAGCTCACCCCTCCACTTT. It translates to CASSPSRDRGRRSSPLHF.

This sequence joins TRBV28 and TRBJ2-7; TRBD2 aligns across 11 bases. The CDR3 consists of 15 residues. Per germline, CDR1 MDHEN and CDR2 SYDVKM. The V gene end was trimmed by 7 bases and the J gene end by 7 bases; junction bases not matched to a gene: 12. The CDR3 spells CASIEGTSGSHEQYF. The DNA of the CDR3 is TGTGCCAGCATCGAGGGTACTAGCGGGAGTCATGAGCAGTACTTC. Variable domain in full (rest from reference TRBV28 and TRBJ2-7): DVKVTQSSRYLVKRTGEKVFLECVQDMDHENMFWYRQDPGLGLRLIYFSYDVKMKEKGDIPEGYSVSREKKERFSLILESASTNQTSMYLCASIEGTSGSHEQYFGPGTRLTVT.

The chain links TRBV5-6 to TRBJ2-5; D is perhaps TRBD2 (5 bases). Germline V gene sequence: CDR1 SGHDT, CDR2 YYEEEE. Trimming left V 1 base short and J 2 bases short, with 6 bases between. The CDR3 length is 13 residues. The CDR3 DNA sequence: TGTGCCAGCAGCTTGCGGGAACAAGAGACCCAGTACTTC. Its translation is CASSLREQETQYF.

The chain joins TRBV18 to TRBJ1-6; TRBD1 might be the D (6 bases). Per germline, CDR1 KGHSH and CDR2 LQKENI. The V end was cut by 3 bases, the J end by 7 bases, with 16 bases between. This CDR3 is 16 amino acids long. Written as DNA, the CDR3 is TGTGCCAGCTCACCCCGCGACGTGGGGGCGAATTCACCCCTCCACTTT. This gives the protein CASSPRDVGANSPLHF.

V is TRBV11-1 and J is TRBJ1-1; D unclear. This CDR3 contains 15 residues. CDR1 and CDR2 (germline): SGHAT, FQDESV (reference sequence). The V end lost 5 bases, the J end lost 1 base, and 14 bases lay between the germline ends. The CDR3 sequence: CASSGLNPPNTEAFF. Written as DNA, the CDR3 is TGTGCCAGCAGCGGACTAAACCCTCCGAACACTGAAGCTTTCTTT.

The chain employs TRBV19 and TRBJ1-1; a weak D match, TRBD1 (5 bases). Germline V CDR1 and CDR2: LNHDA, SQIVND (reference sequence). This CDR3 has 13 residues. V lost 4 bases and J lost 1, with 7 bases in between. This CDR3 is CASSTTGNTEAFF. The CDR3 region has the DNA TGTGCCAGTAGTACTACAGGGAACACTGAAGCTTTCTTT.

CDR3 sequence reads: CASSPGQALNQPQHF. The CDR3 nucleotides read TGTGCCAGCAGCCCCGGACAGGCTCTCAATCAGCCCCAGCATTTT. V usage is TRBV7-2 and J usage is TRBJ1-5; 7 bases match TRBD1. V lost 5 bases, J lost 3 bases, and 7 bases stayed unmatched. The germline V gene has CDR1 SGHTA and CDR2 FQGNSA. The CDR3 runs 15 residues.

The gene calls are TRBV10-3 and TRBJ2-1; possible D gene TRBD2, 5 bases. The CDR3 is made up of 12 amino acids. Per the germline V gene, CDR1 is ENHRY and CDR2 is SYGVKD. Trimming took 8 bases from V and 2 from J, leaving 7 bases between them. CDR3 sequence: CAIGSTYNEQFF. DNA of the CDR3: TGTGCCATCGGGAGTACCTACAATGAGCAGTTCTTC.